This is a list of T cell receptor beta chains from one sample in a study of T cell repertoires in ileal Crohn's disease. Profiled with immunoSEQ multiplex PCR; TCRdb holds only in-frame clones, not every one. The table has several thousand clones, about 80% seen once; the top ten hold 6.5% to 7.5%. The sequencing sample was made of ileal tissue. The receptors were sampled from an adult with Crohn's disease. The CDR3 runs from the conserved cysteine through the conserved F or W. Fields, in order: clone size, D gene, J gene, V gene, CDR3 DNA, CDR3 protein. D genes are given only for firm matches. Clone sizes are given selectively: once, few, many, or a class where the clone is expanded.

>-|-|TRBJ1-5|TRBV6-4
TGTGCCAGCAGTGCCTCAGGGGAAGGTATTCAGCCCCAGCATTTT
CASSASGEGIQPQHF
>-|-|TRBJ2-1|TRBV5-4
TGTGCCAGCAGCTTGAGTCAGGGTTCCTACAATGAGCAGTTCTTC
CASSLSQGSYNEQFF
>-|-|TRBJ2-7|TRBV2
TGTGCCAGCAGCTCCGCCTGGGGCCAGTTACCCTCCTACGAGCAGTACTTC
CASSSAWGQLPSYEQYF
>-|-|TRBJ1-2|TRBV10-3
TGTGCCATCAGTGATCTGACAGTTGGCTACACCTTC
CAISDLTVGYTF
>-|-|TRBJ1-4|TRBV6-1
TGTGCCAGCTGCGTCGGGGGTTACACTAATGAAAAACTGTTTTTT
CASCVGGYTNEKLFF
>-|-|TRBJ1-1|TRBV30
TGTGCCTGGAGTGTATCCCCCCAGCGGCCGGTCGCTTTCTTT
CAWSVSPQRPVAFF
>-|-|TRBJ1-6|TRBV4-3
TGCGCCAGCAGAAAAGGGAGGGACAATTCACCCCTCCACTTT
CASRKGRDNSPLHF
>-|TRBD1|TRBJ1-2|TRBV28
TGTGCCAGCAGTCTAAAAATAACAGGGGCGTACGGCTACACCTTC
CASSLKITGAYGYTF
>-|-|TRBJ1-4|TRBV4-2
TGTGCCAGCAGCCAGGCACCGGGACAAACTAATGAAAAACTGTTTTTT
CASSQAPGQTNEKLFF
>-|-|TRBJ2-3|TRBV7-3
TGTGCCAGCAGCTTAACGGCAGGCACAGATACGCAGTATTTT
CASSLTAGTDTQYF
>medium-sized|-|TRBJ1-1|TRBV7-9
TGTGCCAGCAGCTTTCCGGCAGGGGCTAACACTGAAGCTTTCTTT
CASSFPAGANTEAFF
>-|-|TRBJ2-2|TRBV2
TGTGCCAGCAGTGGGCTAGTTGACACCGGGGAGCTGTTTTTT
CASSGLVDTGELFF
>-|TRBD1|TRBJ2-3|TRBV7-9
TGTGCCAGCAGTTCTGACAGGGGGTTCGCAGATACGCAGTATTTT
CASSSDRGFADTQYF
>-|-|TRBJ1-4|TRBV6-5
TGTGCCAGCAGTCTCGGGAGGGCGAATGAAAAACTGTTTTTT
CASSLGRANEKLFF
>-|TRBD1|TRBJ2-1|TRBV2
TGTGCCAGCAGTGCGAGGGGGCTCGACAATGAGCAGTTCTTC
CASSARGLDNEQFF
>-|TRBD2|TRBJ2-3|TRBV11-2
TGTGCCAGCAGCTTAGAATGGCGGGGGTTCACAGATACGCAGTATTTT
CASSLEWRGFTDTQYF
>-|TRBD2|TRBJ2-5|TRBV7-7
TGTGCCAGCAGCGGACTAGACCAAGAGACCCAGTACTTC
CASSGLDQETQYF
>-|-|TRBJ2-5|TRBV5-4
TGTGCCAGCACCATTTATCGGGGGATGGAGACCCAGTACTTC
CASTIYRGMETQYF
>few|-|TRBJ2-2|TRBV19
TGTGCCAGTAGTCTGTACGGAGACACCGGGGAGCTGTTTTTT
CASSLYGDTGELFF
>-|-|TRBJ1-5|TRBV28
TGTGCCAGCAGGGTCCGGGACTCTTATCAGCCCCAGCATTTT
CASRVRDSYQPQHF
>-|-|TRBJ2-6|TRBV5-1
TGCGCCAGCAGCTTGGGGGAGGAGGCTGGGGCCAACGTCCTGACTTTC
CASSLGEEAGANVLTF
>-|-|TRBJ1-6|TRBV5-1
TGCGCCAGCAGCTCGGGAGCGGATAATTCACCCCTCCACTTT
CASSSGADNSPLHF
>-|TRBD1|TRBJ1-6|TRBV6-5
TGTGCCAGCTGCAAGAGGGGGCGCGATTCACCCCTCCACTTT
CASCKRGRDSPLHF
>-|TRBD2|TRBJ2-3|TRBV5-4
TGTGCCAGCAGCTTCACTAGCGGGGCAGATACGCAGTATTTT
CASSFTSGADTQYF
>-|-|TRBJ1-1|TRBV6-5
TGTGCCAGCAGTTACTCGGTCGCGGGCGCTGAAGCTTTCTTT
CASSYSVAGAEAFF
>-|TRBD1|TRBJ2-1|TRBV18
TGTGCCAGCTCACCACCCACAGGGGGCTCCTACAATGAGCAGTTCTTC
CASSPPTGGSYNEQFF
>-|-|TRBJ1-1|TRBV28
TGTGCCAGCAGTTTAACGGGGATCATGAACACTGAAGCTTTCTTT
CASSLTGIMNTEAFF
>-|TRBD1|TRBJ1-2|TRBV6-6
TGTGCCAGCAGTTACTCACAGGGGAGCTACACCTTC
CASSYSQGSYTF
>-|-|TRBJ1-1|TRBV29-1
TGCAGCGTTGAAGAGGGGGGGATTGAAGCTTTCTTT
CSVEEGGIEAFF
>-|-|TRBJ1-5|TRBV5-5
TGTGCCAGCAGCTTGGAGGGGCAGGGGAATCAGCCCCAGCATTTT
CASSLEGQGNQPQHF
>-|TRBD1|TRBJ2-1|TRBV6-6
TGTGCCAGCAGTTACGGGACAGAAGGCAATGAGCAGTTCTTC
CASSYGTEGNEQFF
>-|-|TRBJ1-1|TRBV5-4
TGTGCCAGCCGACGAGAGGGAGGGACCGAAGCTTTCTTT
CASRREGGTEAFF
>once|-|TRBJ1-3|TRBV5-6
TGTGCCAGCGGTACAGGGTCTGGAAACACCATATATTTT
CASGTGSGNTIYF
>-|TRBD2|TRBJ2-1|TRBV9
TGTGCCAGCAGCGTATCCTCGGGGGCGGGGGGCAATGAGCAGTTCTTC
CASSVSSGAGGNEQFF
>-|TRBD1|TRBJ1-2|TRBV5-5
TGTGCCAGCAGCCCGAGACAGGGCCTTACTTATGGCTACACCTTC
CASSPRQGLTYGYTF
>once|TRBD1|TRBJ1-1|TRBV5-6
TGTGCCAGCAGCTTAACCGGGACAGGGCCCACTGAAGCTTTCTTT
CASSLTGTGPTEAFF
>-|TRBD1|TRBJ2-1|TRBV18
TGTGCCAGCTCACCGGGGACAGGGGGCGATGAGCAGTTCTTC
CASSPGTGGDEQFF
>-|TRBD1|TRBJ2-4|TRBV18
TGTGCCAGCGAACGGCGAGAGGGACAGGGGGCTGGCAAAAACATTCAGTACTTC
CASERREGQGAGKNIQYF
>-|-|TRBJ1-2|TRBV9
TGTGCCAGCACGAGGGAGGAGGGGCTCCACTATGGCTACACCTTC
CASTREEGLHYGYTF
>-|TRBD1|TRBJ1-5|TRBV19
TGTGCCAGTAGACCAGGGGGTAGGGGCAATCAGCCCCAGCATTTT
CASRPGGRGNQPQHF
>-|TRBD1|TRBJ2-6|TRBV19
TGTGCCAGTATTACCACCGGGACAGGGGGTTCTGGGGCCAACGTCCTGACTTTC
CASITTGTGGSGANVLTF
>-|TRBD1|TRBJ1-1|TRBV7-9
TGTGCCAGCAGCAGCCGACAGGGGGCCTTGAACACTGAAGCTTTCTTT
CASSSRQGALNTEAFF
>-|-|TRBJ2-3|TRBV7-2
TGTGCCAGCAGGCCCATACAGGGAGGGAAATTGGATACGCAGTATTTT
CASRPIQGGKLDTQYF